This T cell receptor beta chain was sequenced in a study of neoadjuvant anti-PD-1 for oral cavity cancer. Study-wide background: Non-progressing patients received a fourth nivolumab dose near day 43, then surgery on days 50-56.

Assay used: immunoSEQ multiplex PCR; TCRdb lists only in-frame clones, some missing. The sample carries more than 11,000 clones, around 70% recorded once. Germline CDR1 is MNHNY and CDR2 is SVGAGI (reference sequence). The CDR3 is made up of 15 amino acids. After removal of 5 bases from V and 4 bases from J, the junction contained 5 bases not matched to a gene. This clone was seen more than once but under ten times. Regarding time point: after neoadjuvant nivolumab, at surgical resection. Patients were newly diagnosed with stage II-IVA oral cavity squamous cell carcinoma without prior systemic or radiation treatment.

This chain connects TRBV6-6 to TRBJ1-5; 10 bases line up with TRBD1. Sequenced material: PBMCs, taken after nivolumab (anti-PD-1) treatment. This clonotype originated in a person aged 35 to 85 with oral cavity squamous cell carcinoma. Here the CDR3 DNA reads TGTGCCAGCAGTCAGACAGGGGGCTTTAATCAGCCCCAGCATTTT. Protein: CASSQTGGFNQPQHF.